This TCR beta chain was sequenced during a study of monozygotic twins with inflammatory bowel disease. Regarding the study as a whole: People with IBD had fewer clonotypes in common with others than healthy twins did, especially with disease activity.

CDR1 and CDR2 (germline): SGHRS, YFSETQ. The CDR3 covers 15 residues. A note on this clonotype: Its antigen is still unknown.

TCRdb re-called the 5' RACE reads, yielding one record per CDR3 amino acid sequence without DNA. The sample data list over 150,000 distinct CDR3 sequences. This chain links TRBV5-1 with TRBJ1-1; TCRdb gives TRBD1 as the D gene, but with no DNA this cannot be confirmed. The clonotype was recovered from a human donor with ulcerative colitis or Crohn's disease, or a healthy co-twin of an affected twin (not recorded which). Sequencing was performed on blood. The CDR3 spells CASSSGGARYGEAFF.